One sample yielded the 26 T cell receptor beta chains listed below, sequenced in a study of T cell clonotyping in hematopoietic cell transplantation. Time point reported: recipient sample about 28 days before transplant, after cytoreduction. Measured with immunoSEQ multiplex PCR; TCRdb has only the in-frame clones, and not every one. The sample shows about 5,400 clones, approximately 81% of them seen only once. This material consisted of peripheral blood mononuclear cells, taken before stem cell transplant. The origin of the receptors is a man aged 60 to 69 with acute myeloid leukemia. Some clones in this sample may be carry-over from other donors' samples.

In the case of this clone: At one boundary the junction diverges from the germline segment, which might be a read error. The rearrangement joins TRBV6-6 to TRBJ1-4; no firm D call. CDR1 is MNHNY, CDR2 SVGAGI, per germline (reference sequence). The CDR3 has 14 residues. As DNA, the CDR3 is TGTGCCAGCAGTGACTCAGCAGTGGGGGAAAAACTGTTTTTT. This gives the protein CASSDSAVGEKLFF.

This chain joins TRBV30 and TRBJ1-1, with 7 positions matching TRBD1. Germline V CDR1 and CDR2: GTSNPN, SVGIG (reference sequence). V trimming: 6 bases; J trimming: 10 bases; junction bases outside the gene matches: 14. CDR3 length equals 13 residues. Written as DNA, the CDR3 is TGTGCCTGCCCAAATCGGGGAACAGGGGTAGCTTTCTTT. This sequence encodes CACPNRGTGVAFF.

The rearrangement uses TRBV18 and TRBJ1-2; TRBD1 matches 7 bases. Germline V gene lookup returns CDR1 KGHSH and CDR2 LQKENI. The CDR3 spans 15 residues. Trimming cost V 2 bases and J 4 bases; bases outside gene matches: 7. The CDR3 here is CASSPGQDQTYGYTF. The DNA for the CDR3 is TGTGCCAGCTCACCAGGACAGGATCAAACCTATGGCTACACCTTC.

The V gene is TRBV7-2, the J gene TRBJ2-1, with a tentative D call TRBD1 (5 bases). V lost 4 bases and J lost 6, with 10 bases in between. Per the germline V gene, CDR1 is SGHTA and CDR2 is FQGNSA. The CDR3 has 13 amino acids. For the CDR3, the DNA is TGTGCCAGCAGCTCAGGGTGGGGCAATGAGCAGTTCTTC. It encodes CASSSGWGNEQFF. Complete variable domain (other parts from reference TRBV7-2 and TRBJ2-1): GAGVSQSPSNKVTEKGKDVELRCDPISGHTALYWYRQSLGQGLEFLIYFQGNSAPDKSGLPSDRFSAERTGGSVSTLTIQRTQQEDSAVYLCASSSGWGNEQFFGPGTRLTVL.

The rearrangement links TRBV6-5 to TRBJ2-3, with D unresolved. The length of the CDR3 is 15 residues. The V end lost 2 bases, the J end lost 0 bases, and 9 bases lay between the germline ends. Germline V gives CDR1 MNHEY, CDR2 SVGAGI. CDR3 protein: CASSYALRSTDTQYF. DNA of the CDR3: TGTGCCAGCAGTTACGCCCTCCGGAGCACAGATACGCAGTATTTT.

The chain joins TRBV11-1 to TRBJ2-1, with 8 nucleotides matching TRBD2. This CDR3 has 13 amino acids. V dropped 5 bases and J dropped 12; count of bases not matched to a gene: 9. CDR1 is SGHAT, CDR2 FQDESV, per germline (reference sequence). The CDR3 loop reads CASSPMSGTRQFF. Written as DNA, the CDR3 is TGTGCCAGCAGCCCGATGTCCGGGACTAGGCAGTTCTTC.

The chain couples TRBV30 to TRBJ2-5; tentatively, D is TRBD2 (6 bases). Per germline, CDR1 GTSNPN and CDR2 SVGIG (reference sequence). The CDR3 covers 15 residues. Trimming pared 3 bases from V and 1 base from J, leaving 15 bases between. Here the CDR3 reads CAWRVWGGTQETQYF. The CDR3 coding sequence is TGTGCCTGGAGGGTATGGGGAGGCACCCAAGAGACCCAGTACTTC.

J is TRBJ2-7 and V is TRBV7-9; perhaps TRBD1 as D (5 bases). V dropped 11 bases and J dropped 0 bases, with 8 bases sitting between them. CDR3 size: 11 residues. Germline CDR1 and CDR2: SEHNR and FQNEAQ (reference sequence). CDR3 loop: CAAQDSYEQYF. The CDR3 bases are TGTGCCGCACAGGACTCCTACGAGCAGTACTTC. Full variable domain (rest looked up from reference TRBV7-9 and TRBJ2-7): DTGVSQNPRHKITKRGQNVTFRCDPISEHNRLYWYRQTLGQGPEFLTYFQNEAQLEKSRLLSDRFSAERPKGSFSTLEIQRTEQGDSAMYLCAAQDSYEQYFGPGTRLTVT.

This clone was found once. This chain's CDR3 is CASSLDPVRRSGANVLTF. The CDR3 nucleotides are TGTGCCAGCAGCTTAGATCCAGTACGGAGATCTGGGGCCAACGTCCTGACTTTC. The chain combines TRBV7-6 with TRBJ2-6; D remains ambiguous. V lost 1 base and J lost 1, with 14 bases in between. The CDR3 runs to 18 residues. Germline V gives CDR1 SGHVS, CDR2 FNYEAQ.

The chain is built from TRBV5-6 and TRBJ2-1, with 11 bases identical to TRBD2. The junction had 4 bases not matched to a gene; V was cut back by 4 bases and J by 4 bases. Germline values: CDR1 SGHDT, CDR2 YYEEEE. There are 15 residues in the CDR3. The CDR3 bases are TGTGCCAGCAGCACTCGGACTAGCGGGTACAATGAGCAGTTCTTC. Translation gives CASSTRTSGYNEQFF. Complete variable domain (other parts from reference TRBV5-6 and TRBJ2-1): DAGVTQSPTHLIKTRGQQVTLRCSPKSGHDTVSWYQQALGQGPQFIFQYYEEEERQRGNFPDRFSGHQFPNYSSELNVNALLLGDSALYLCASSTRTSGYNEQFFGPGTRLTVL.

The chain links TRBV30 to TRBJ2-3; a weak D match, TRBD2 (5 bases). The germline V gene encodes CDR1 GTSNPN and CDR2 SVGIG (reference sequence). V gave up 4 bases and J gave up 1 base, with 9 bases separating them. This CDR3 has 13 amino acids. CDR3 in amino acids: CAWIVSGTDTQYF. CDR3 sequence (DNA): TGTGCCTGGATAGTTAGCGGCACAGATACGCAGTATTTT.

A few counts support this clone. The J gene is TRBJ2-5, the V gene TRBV28; D is unresolved. This CDR3 spans 13 amino acids. CDR1 MDHEN and CDR2 SYDVKM come from the germline V gene. V was shortened by 6 bases and J by 7 bases, with 15 bases between the two germline ends. The CDR3 DNA sequence: TGTGCCAGCAGAATCCGGACGGCCGGGACCCAGTACTTC. It translates to CASRIRTAGTQYF.

V is TRBV5-1 and J is TRBJ2-1; 7 bases fit TRBD2. Germline V gene data show CDR1 as SGHRS and CDR2 as YFSETQ. The ends lost 7 bases at V and 1 base at J; junction bases unmatched: 5. CDR3 length: 14 amino acids. The CDR3 DNA reads as TGCGCCAGCCGGGCGGGGGAGTCCTACAATGAGCAGTTCTTC. Residues: CASRAGESYNEQFF.

This chain links TRBV5-1 with TRBJ2-7, with 11 bases lining up with TRBD1. CDR3 length: 14 residues. Unmatched junction bases numbered 1, after V lost 5 bases and J lost 0 bases. Germline V gene data show CDR1 as SGHRS and CDR2 as YFSETQ. Here the CDR3 DNA reads TGCGCCAGCAGGGGACAGGGGGGCTCCTACGAGCAGTACTTC. Its protein product is CASRGQGGSYEQYF. The full variable domain, its missing parts supplied by reference TRBV5-1 and TRBJ2-7, is KAGVTQTPRYLIKTRGQQVTLSCSPISGHRSVSWYQQTPGQGLQFLFEYFSETQRNKGNFPGRFSGRQFSNSRSEMNVSTLELGDSALYLCASRGQGGSYEQYFGPGTRLTVT.

The rearrangement links TRBV11-2 to TRBJ1-2, with D perhaps TRBD1 (6 bases). CDR3 size: 14 residues. V was trimmed by 0 bases and J by 11 bases, leaving 16 bases between them. Germline V gene sequence: CDR1 SGHAT, CDR2 FQNNGV. The CDR3 DNA is TGTGCCAGCAGCTTAGATCGGTCGGGGGGCCGTTACACCTTC. Amino acid sequence: CASSLDRSGGRYTF.

The chain employs TRBV7-3 and TRBJ2-3, with 9 bases identical to TRBD2. V was clipped by 3 bases and J by 3 bases; unmatched bases: 1. CDR3 size: 14 residues. Germline values: CDR1 SGHTA, CDR2 FQGTGA. CDR3 sequence reads: CASSLGLATDTQYF. The CDR3 region has the DNA TGTGCCAGCAGCTTGGGACTAGCAACAGATACGCAGTATTTT. Full variable domain (missing parts from reference TRBV7-3 and TRBJ2-3): GAGVSQTPSNKVTEKGKYVELRCDPISGHTALYWYRQSLGQGPEFLIYFQGTGAADDSGLPNDRFFAVRPEGSVSTLKIQRTERGDSAVYLCASSLGLATDTQYFGPGTRLTVL.

This chain joins TRBV19 and TRBJ1-5; D might be TRBD1 (5 bases). Germline CDR1 LNHDA, CDR2 SQIVND (reference sequence). V was cut by 1 base and J by 0 bases, with 13 bases left in between. The CDR3 extends over 17 amino acids. The CDR3 sequence: CASSIGRRGASNQPQHF. The CDR3, as DNA: TGTGCCAGTAGTATAGGAAGGAGAGGGGCTAGCAATCAGCCCCAGCATTTT. The full variable domain, in which reference TRBV19 and TRBJ1-5 provide the parts outside the CDR3, is DGGITQSPKYLFRKEGQNVTLSCEQNLNHDAMYWYRQDPGQGLRLIYYSQIVNDFQKGDIAEGYSVSREKKESFPLTVTSAQKNPTAFYLCASSIGRRGASNQPQHFGDGTRLSIL.

V usage is TRBV4-3 and J usage is TRBJ1-6; no clear D. This CDR3 spans 13 amino acids. CDR1 LGHNA and CDR2 YSLEER come from the germline V gene. V gave up 0 bases and J gave up 9 bases, with 6 bases separating them. The CDR3 region is CASSQDGFSPLHF. CDR3 DNA sequence: TGCGCCAGCAGCCAAGACGGGTTTTCACCCCTCCACTTT.

The chain carries TRBV14 and TRBJ1-5; D unresolved. The germline CDR1 and CDR2 sequences are SGHDN and FVKESK. The CDR3 has 13 amino acids. V was trimmed by 3 bases and J by 7 bases, leaving 10 bases between them. The CDR3 region is CASSQGLGQPQHF. The CDR3 coding sequence is TGTGCCAGCAGCCAGGGTTTAGGCCAGCCCCAGCATTTT.

A few counts support this clone. CDR3 DNA sequence: TGTGCCAGCAGCTTAGAAGGGGACAATCAGCCCCAGCATTTT. Protein sequence: CASSLEGDNQPQHF. The chain combines TRBV11-2 with TRBJ1-5; D is perhaps TRBD1 (5 bases). Germline lookup yields CDR1 SGHAT and CDR2 FQNNGV. The CDR3 is 14 amino acids. The germline V and J ends were trimmed by 0 bases and 3 bases, with 6 bases remaining between them. Variable domain in full (rest from reference TRBV11-2 and TRBJ1-5): EAGVAQSPRYKIIEKRQSVAFWCNPISGHATLYWYQQILGQGPKLLIQFQNNGVVDDSQLPKDRFSAERLKGVDSTLKIQPAKLEDSAVYLCASSLEGDNQPQHFGDGTRLSIL.

J is TRBJ1-1 and V is TRBV7-2; D may be TRBD1 (5 bases). Per germline, CDR1 SGHTA and CDR2 FQGNSA. There are 15 residues in the CDR3. Between the trimmed V and J ends, which lost 4 bases and 10 bases, there was a span of 22 bases. CDR3 nucleotide sequence: TGTGCCAGCAGCTACGACTCCGGTCGCGGGGGGGTAGCTTTCTTT. It codes for CASSYDSGRGGVAFF.

This clone has just one count. The chain combines TRBV5-1 with TRBJ1-2, with TRBD1 matching 7 bases. Trimming cost V 2 bases and J 3 bases; bases outside gene matches: 1. Germline V gives CDR1 SGHRS, CDR2 YFSETQ. This CDR3 is 13 amino acids long. The CDR3 region is CASSLDRDYGYTF. CDR3 DNA: TGCGCCAGCAGCTTAGACAGGGACTATGGCTACACCTTC.

The chain recombines TRBV7-9 with TRBJ2-3, with TRBD1 identical over 9 bases. CDR1 is SEHNR, CDR2 FQNEAQ, per germline (reference sequence). The CDR3 is 15 amino acids. The V gene end was trimmed by 5 bases and the J gene end by 7 bases; junction bases not matched to a gene: 10. This CDR3 reads CASSPTGGARNTQYF. The CDR3 bases are TGTGCCAGCAGCCCGACAGGGGGTGCCAGAAATACGCAGTATTTT.

This clone was picked up one time. The chain employs TRBV4-3 and TRBJ2-1; D is ambiguous. Per germline, CDR1 LGHNA and CDR2 YSLEER. This CDR3 spans 13 amino acids. Trimming stripped 4 bases from V and 9 bases from J, with 13 bases between. The DNA for the CDR3 is TGCGCCAGCAGCCTGACTGCGTTCGGTGAGCAGTTCTTC. This gives the protein CASSLTAFGEQFF.

The genes are TRBV9 and TRBJ2-1; 11 bases map to TRBD2. The CDR3 is 18 residues long. Per the germline V gene, CDR1 is SGDLS and CDR2 is YYNGEE. The V segment lost 2 bases and the J segment 0 bases; nucleotides outside the gene matches: 7. The CDR3, as DNA: TGTGCCAGCAGCGTGGGACTAGCGGTCCGACGCTCCTACAATGAGCAGTTCTTC. Protein product: CASSVGLAVRRSYNEQFF.

The rearrangement joins TRBV6-6 to TRBJ2-2; weak D call: TRBD2 (6 bases). Germline CDR1 is MNHNY and CDR2 is SVGAGI (reference sequence). Trimming cost V 6 bases and J 3 bases, with 11 bases left between them. The CDR3 loop spans 14 amino acids. The CDR3 DNA follows: TGTGCCAGCAGCCCGGGACTTTACACCGGGGAGCTGTTTTTT. Its protein product is CASSPGLYTGELFF.